This T cell receptor (beta chain) appears in the sequencing data of a study of blood T cell repertoires in COVID-19 (TCRdb year 2020). Concerning the study at large: Samples from collaborators originated in the United States, Italy and Spain and spanned both the acute and convalescent phases of COVID-19. The material from the prospective study consisted of cDNA or gDNA derived from T cells, B-cell-depleted T cells, or PBMCs. The dataset comprised deeply sampled blood TCRbeta repertoires from subjects exposed to, actively infected with, or recovered from COVID-19. The repertoires were made available in a free public database intended to serve as a resource for research on the immune response to SARS-CoV-2. Samples came from the ongoing ImmuneRACE study (first 160 participants) plus 1,254 subjects from 6 global collaborators. Nearly every sample came with metadata listing a de-identified subject ID, COVID-19 status, age in years and sex. HLA class I and class II types, where available, came from metadata supplied by the sample provider rather than from assay-based typing.

About this clone: The antigen it binds to is not known. No per-base quality is available; no much larger clone lies one base away.

TCRbeta CDR3 regions were amplified from genomic DNA by means of the immunoSEQ Assay, a bias-controlled multiplex PCR. As for the authors' bioinformatics: The number of nucleated cells in each sample was estimated from the amplification of reference gene primers within the assay. To quantify the absolute abundance of each unique TCRbeta CDR3 rearrangement, sequence reads were collapsed and filtered. For each sample, productive Simpson clonality was calculated by taking the square root of Simpson's diversity index across productive rearrangements. Sourced from immuneACCESS, this table was stored by TCRdb with only in-frame sequences that have V and J called. A share of the clones is absent; for the studies checked, an unresolved V gene accounts for under half, and the remainder has no known explanation. V, J and clone size reflect that table, while D and trimming were determined from the DNA. The table for this sample lists about 58,000 clones; about nine tenths of them were counted only once. The ten largest clones take up 7% to 10% of the sample.

The collaborating institutions used their own protocols to collect whole blood in K2EDTA tubes. For TCRbeta analysis, collaborators shipped samples as frozen whole blood, isolated PBMCs, or DNA extracted from either of those sample types. CDR1 and CDR2 are read off the germline V gene (reference sequence) as LNHDA and SQIVND. The CDR3 runs 13 amino acids, cysteine and phenylalanine included. The kept DNA is CDR3 alone, 39 bases in frame from the first base. V is clipped by 3 bases and J by 4 bases, and the sequence between their germline boundaries is 9 bases long. Results the study describes overall, beyond this receptor: The quantity of clinical and demographic metadata differed by source and by participant and was supplied without curation.

The material sequenced was peripheral blood. The sequence joins TRBV19 to TRBJ1-1; a weak D assignment points to TRBD1 (5 bases agree). This receptor was identified in a woman in her 70s with active COVID-19. The sequenced DNA: TGTGCCAGTAGTATGGAGGGGTTCACTGAAGCTTTCTTT. Translated, this is CASSMEGFTEAFF. The entire variable domain, with the stretches around the CDR3 drawn from the reference TRBV19 and TRBJ1-1 proteins, is DGGITQSPKYLFRKEGQNVTLSCEQNLNHDAMYWYRQDPGQGLRLIYYSQIVNDFQKGDIAEGYSVSREKKESFPLTVTSAQKNPTAFYLCASSMEGFTEAFFGQGTRLTVV.